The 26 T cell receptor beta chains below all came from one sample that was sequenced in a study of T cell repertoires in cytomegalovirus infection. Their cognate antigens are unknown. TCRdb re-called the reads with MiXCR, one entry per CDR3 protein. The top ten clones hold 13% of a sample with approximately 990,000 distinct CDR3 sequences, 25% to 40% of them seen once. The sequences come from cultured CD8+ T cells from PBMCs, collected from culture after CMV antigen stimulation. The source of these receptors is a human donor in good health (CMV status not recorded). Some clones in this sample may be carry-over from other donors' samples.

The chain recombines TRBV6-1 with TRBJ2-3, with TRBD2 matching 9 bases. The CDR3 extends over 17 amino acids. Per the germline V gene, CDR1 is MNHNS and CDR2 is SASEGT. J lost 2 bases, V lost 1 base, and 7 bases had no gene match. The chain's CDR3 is CASSEERAGGPTDTQYF. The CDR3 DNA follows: TGTGCCAGCAGTGAAGAGCGAGCGGGGGGACCCACAGATACGCAGTATTTT.

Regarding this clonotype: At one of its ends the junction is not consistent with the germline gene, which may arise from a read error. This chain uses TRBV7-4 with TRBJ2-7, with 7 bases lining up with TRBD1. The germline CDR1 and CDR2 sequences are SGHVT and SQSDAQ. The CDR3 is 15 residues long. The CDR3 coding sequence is TGTGCCAGCAGCTACCGGACAGGAAGTCCTTACGAGCAGTACTTT. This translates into CASSYRTGSPYEQYF.

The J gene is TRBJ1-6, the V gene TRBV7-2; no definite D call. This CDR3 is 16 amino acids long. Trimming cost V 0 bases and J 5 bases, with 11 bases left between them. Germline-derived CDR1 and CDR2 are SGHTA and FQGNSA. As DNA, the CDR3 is TGTGCCAGCAGCTTAGCCCGGGCCCACCATAATTCACCCCTCCACTTT. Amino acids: CASSLARAHHNSPLHF.

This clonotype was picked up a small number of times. The CDR3 loop reads CASKAGSNQPQHF. The CDR3 DNA reads TGTGCCAGCAAAGCGGGTAGCAATCAGCCCCAGCATTTT. V usage is TRBV6-5 and J usage is TRBJ1-5, with D unresolved. Germline V gives CDR1 MNHEY, CDR2 SVGAGI. The CDR3 loop spans 13 amino acids. V lost 7 bases and J 0 bases, leaving 7 bases between the germline ends.

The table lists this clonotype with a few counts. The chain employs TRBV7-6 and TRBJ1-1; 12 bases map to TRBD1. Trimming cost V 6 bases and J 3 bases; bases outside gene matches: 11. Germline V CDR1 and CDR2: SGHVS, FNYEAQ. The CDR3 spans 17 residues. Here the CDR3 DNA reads TGTGCCAGCAGTTCCGGGACAGGGGGCATATCGGACACTGAAGCTTTCTTT. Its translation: CASSSGTGGISDTEAFF.

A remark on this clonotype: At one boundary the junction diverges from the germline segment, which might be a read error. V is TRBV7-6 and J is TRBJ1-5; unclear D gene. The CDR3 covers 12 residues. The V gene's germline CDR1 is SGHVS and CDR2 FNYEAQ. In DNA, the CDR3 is TGTGTCAGCAGCGCAATAGCCGGGCCCCAGCATTTT. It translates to CVSSAIAGPQHF.

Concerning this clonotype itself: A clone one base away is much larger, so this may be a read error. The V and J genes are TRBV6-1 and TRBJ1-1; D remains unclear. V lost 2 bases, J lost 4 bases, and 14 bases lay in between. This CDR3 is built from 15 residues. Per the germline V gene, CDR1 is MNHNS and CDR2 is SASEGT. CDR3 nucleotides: TGTGCCAGCAGTGAAATTGATAGGGCCAGCACTGAAGCTTTCTTT. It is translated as CASSEIDRASTEAFF.

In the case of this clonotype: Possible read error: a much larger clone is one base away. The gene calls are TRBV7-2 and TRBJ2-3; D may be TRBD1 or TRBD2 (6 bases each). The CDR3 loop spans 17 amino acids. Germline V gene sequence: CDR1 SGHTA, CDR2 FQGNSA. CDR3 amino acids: CASCLARRGHSTDTQYF. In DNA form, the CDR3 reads TGTGCCAGCTGCTTAGCGCGGAGGGGACATAGCACAGATACGCAGTATTTT.

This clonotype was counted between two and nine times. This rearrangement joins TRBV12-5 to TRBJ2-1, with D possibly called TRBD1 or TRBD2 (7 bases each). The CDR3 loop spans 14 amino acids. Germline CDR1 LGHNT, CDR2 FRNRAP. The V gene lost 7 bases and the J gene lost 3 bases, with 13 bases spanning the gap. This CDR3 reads CASVQGGIYNEQFF. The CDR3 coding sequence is TGTGCTAGTGTTCAGGGGGGGATCTACAATGAGCAGTTCTTC.

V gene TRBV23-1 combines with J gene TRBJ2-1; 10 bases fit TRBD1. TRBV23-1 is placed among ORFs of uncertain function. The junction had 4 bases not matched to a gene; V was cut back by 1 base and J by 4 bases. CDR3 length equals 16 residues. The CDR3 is CASSQLGTGAYNEQFF. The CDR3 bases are TGCGCCAGCAGTCAATTGGGGACAGGGGCTTACAATGAGCAGTTCTTC.

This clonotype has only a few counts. CDR3 bases: TGTGCCAGCAGTCCGGGACAGGGGCCCATATATGGCTACACCTTC. This translates into CASSPGQGPIYGYTF. The rearrangement uses TRBV6-5 and TRBJ1-2, with TRBD1 identical over 10 bases. Unmatched junction bases numbered 8, after V lost 5 bases and J lost 5 bases. Germline V gene sequence: CDR1 MNHEY, CDR2 SVGAGI. CDR3 length: 15 amino acids.

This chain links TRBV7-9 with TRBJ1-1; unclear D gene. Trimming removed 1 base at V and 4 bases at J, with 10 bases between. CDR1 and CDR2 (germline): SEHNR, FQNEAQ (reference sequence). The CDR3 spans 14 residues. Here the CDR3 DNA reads TGTGCCAGCAGCTTAGGCCCCTTCGCCACTGAAGCTTTCTTT. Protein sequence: CASSLGPFATEAFF.

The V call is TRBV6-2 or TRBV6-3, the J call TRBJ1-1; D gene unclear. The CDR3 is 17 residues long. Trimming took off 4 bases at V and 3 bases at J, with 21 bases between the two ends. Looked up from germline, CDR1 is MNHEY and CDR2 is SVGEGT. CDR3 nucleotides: TGTGCCAGCAGTTCCCTTGGGATGGATATGGACGACACTGAAGCTTTCTTT. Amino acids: CASSSLGMDMDDTEAFF.

CDR3 in amino acids: CASSMGGDTQYF. As DNA, the CDR3 is TGTGCCAGCAGCATGGGGGGAGATACGCAGTATTTT. The chain combines TRBV27 with TRBJ2-3; the D gene is possibly TRBD2 (6 bases). Germline CDR1 is MNHEY and CDR2 is SMNVEV (reference sequence). The length of the CDR3 is 12 residues. V lost 6 bases to trimming and J lost 5 bases, with 9 bases between them.

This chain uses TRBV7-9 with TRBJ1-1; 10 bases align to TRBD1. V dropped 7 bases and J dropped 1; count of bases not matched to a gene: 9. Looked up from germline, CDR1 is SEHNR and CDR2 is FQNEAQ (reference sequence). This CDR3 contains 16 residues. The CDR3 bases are TGTGCCAGCAAAAAACCCGGGACAGGGGCGAACACTGAAGCTTTCTTT. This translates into CASKKPGTGANTEAFF.

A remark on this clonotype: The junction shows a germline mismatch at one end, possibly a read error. For the CDR3, the DNA is TGCGCCAGCAGCCAAGGAAAGCTCTATGGCTACACCTTC. Translated, it gives CASSQGKLYGYTF. V usage is TRBV14 and J usage is TRBJ1-2; unclear D gene. Per the germline V gene, CDR1 is SGHDN and CDR2 is FVKESK. The CDR3 length is 13 residues.

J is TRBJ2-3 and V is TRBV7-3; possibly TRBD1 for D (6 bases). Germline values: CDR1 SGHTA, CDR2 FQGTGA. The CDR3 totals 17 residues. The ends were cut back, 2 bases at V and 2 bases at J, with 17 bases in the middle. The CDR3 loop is CASSLGWARGSTDTQYF. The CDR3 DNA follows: TGTGCCAGCAGCTTAGGATGGGCTAGGGGGTCCACAGATACGCAGTATTTT.

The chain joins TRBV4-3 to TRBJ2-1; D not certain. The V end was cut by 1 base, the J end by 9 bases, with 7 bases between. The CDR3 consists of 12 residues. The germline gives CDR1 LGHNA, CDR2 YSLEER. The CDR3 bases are TGCGCCAGCAGCCAAGCGGGCGTTGAGCAGTTCTTC. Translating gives CASSQAGVEQFF.

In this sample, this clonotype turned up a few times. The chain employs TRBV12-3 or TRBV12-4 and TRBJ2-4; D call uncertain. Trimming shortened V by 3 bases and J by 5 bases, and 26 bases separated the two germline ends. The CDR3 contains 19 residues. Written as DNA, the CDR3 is TGTGCCAGCAGTTTCGCCAATTTTAACCGAGCGACCTGGGAAAACATTCAGTACTTC. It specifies CASSFANFNRATWENIQYF.

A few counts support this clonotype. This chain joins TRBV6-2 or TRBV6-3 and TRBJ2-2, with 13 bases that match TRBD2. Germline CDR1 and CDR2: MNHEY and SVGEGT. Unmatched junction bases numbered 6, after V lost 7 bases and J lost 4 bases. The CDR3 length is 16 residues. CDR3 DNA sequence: TGTGCCAGCAAACTAGCGGGGGGGCCTAGCACCGGGGAGCTGTTTTTT. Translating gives CASKLAGGPSTGELFF.

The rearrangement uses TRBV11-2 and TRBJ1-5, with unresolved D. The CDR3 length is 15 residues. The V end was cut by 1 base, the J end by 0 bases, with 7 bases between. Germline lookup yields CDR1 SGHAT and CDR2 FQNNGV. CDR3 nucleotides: TGTGCCAGCAGCTTAGGGTATAATAGCAATCAGCCCCAGCATTTT. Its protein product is CASSLGYNSNQPQHF.

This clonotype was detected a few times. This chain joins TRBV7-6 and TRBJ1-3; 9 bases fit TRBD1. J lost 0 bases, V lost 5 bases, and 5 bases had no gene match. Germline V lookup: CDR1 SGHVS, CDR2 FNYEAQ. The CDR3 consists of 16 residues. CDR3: CASSRDRANSGNTIYF. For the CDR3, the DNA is TGTGCCAGCAGCCGGGACAGGGCCAACTCTGGAAACACCATATATTTT.

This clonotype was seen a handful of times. DNA for the CDR3: TGTGCCAGCAGTTTACAGGGACAGGGGTATTTTGGCTACACCTTC. Amino acid sequence: CASSLQGQGYFGYTF. The chain combines TRBV27 with TRBJ1-2; the match to TRBD1 covers 10 bases. CDR1 and CDR2 (germline): MNHEY, SMNVEV (reference sequence). This CDR3 has 15 amino acids. The ends lost 2 bases at V and 7 bases at J; junction bases unmatched: 7.

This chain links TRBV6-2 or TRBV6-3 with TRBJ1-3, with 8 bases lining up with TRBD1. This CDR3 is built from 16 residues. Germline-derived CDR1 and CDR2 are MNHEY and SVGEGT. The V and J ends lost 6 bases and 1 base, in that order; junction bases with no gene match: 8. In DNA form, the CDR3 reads TGTGCCAGCAGGCGCGACAGGGGTCTATCTGGAAACACCATATATTTT. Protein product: CASRRDRGLSGNTIYF.

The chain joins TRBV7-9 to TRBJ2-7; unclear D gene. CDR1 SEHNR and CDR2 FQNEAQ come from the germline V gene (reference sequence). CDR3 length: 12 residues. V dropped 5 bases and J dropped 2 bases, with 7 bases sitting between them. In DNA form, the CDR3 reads TGTGCCAGCAGCCCCCGGCCCTACGAGCAGTACGTC. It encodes CASSPRPYEQYV.

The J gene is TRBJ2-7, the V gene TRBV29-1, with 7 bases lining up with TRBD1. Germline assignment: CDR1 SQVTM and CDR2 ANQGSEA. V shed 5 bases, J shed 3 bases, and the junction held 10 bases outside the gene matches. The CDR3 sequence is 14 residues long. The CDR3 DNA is TGCAGCGTTCGGGACCAGGGGGTCGTCTACGAGCAGTACTTC. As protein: CSVRDQGVVYEQYF.